This T cell receptor (beta chain) emerged from a study of blood T cell repertoires in COVID-19. Study at large: Samples of COVID-19 (acute and convalescent) were obtained from the United States, Italy and Spain. PBMCs, B-cell-depleted T cells, or T cells were the source of the cDNA or gDNA that made up the material.

Authors' processing steps: How many nucleated cells were present was estimated from reference gene primer amplification. The data were produced by immunoSEQ multiplex PCR, yet TCRdb's version contains in-frame clones alone and is incomplete. V, J and clone size are taken as reported in that table, and D and trimming were inferred from the DNA itself. The data contain some 300,000 clones, roughly 87% of them singletons. From germline, CDR1 is LGHNT and CDR2 FRNRAP. V was pared by 8 bases and J by 0 bases, with 10 bases between. The CDR3 spans 13 residues. The source of this sequence is a young woman who had recovered from COVID-19. The chain carries TRBV12-5 and TRBJ1-1; weak D call: TRBD1 (5 bases). The sample comprised PBMCs or T cells enriched from blood (not recorded which). CDR3: CASQGGMNTEAFF. The DNA for the CDR3 is TGTGCTAGTCAGGGAGGCATGAACACTGAAGCTTTCTTT.